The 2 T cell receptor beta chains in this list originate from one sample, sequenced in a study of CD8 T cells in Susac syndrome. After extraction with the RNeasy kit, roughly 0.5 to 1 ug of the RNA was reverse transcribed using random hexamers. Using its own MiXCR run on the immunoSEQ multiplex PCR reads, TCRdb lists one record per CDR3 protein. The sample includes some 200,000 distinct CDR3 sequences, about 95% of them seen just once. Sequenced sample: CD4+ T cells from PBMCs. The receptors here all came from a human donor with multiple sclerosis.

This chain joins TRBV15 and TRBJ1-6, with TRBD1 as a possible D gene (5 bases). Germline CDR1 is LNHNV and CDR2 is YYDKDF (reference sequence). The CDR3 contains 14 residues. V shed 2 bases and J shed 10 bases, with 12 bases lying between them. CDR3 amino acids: CATSRPGVASPLHF. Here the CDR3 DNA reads TGTGCCACCAGCAGACCGGGGGTTGCCTCACCCCTCCACTTT.

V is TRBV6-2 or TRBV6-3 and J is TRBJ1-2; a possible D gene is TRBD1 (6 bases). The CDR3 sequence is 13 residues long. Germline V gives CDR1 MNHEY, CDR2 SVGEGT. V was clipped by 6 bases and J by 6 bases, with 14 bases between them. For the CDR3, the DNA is TGTGCCAGCAGGGCGAGGGACATAGATGGCTACACCTTC. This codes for CASRARDIDGYTF.